This T cell receptor beta chain was obtained from a study of blood T cell repertoires in COVID-19. Looking at the study overall: Sources were T cells, B-cell-depleted T cells, or PBMCs; the material itself was cDNA or gDNA.

The table lists this clone with a few counts. The CDR3 loop spans 15 amino acids. The V end lost 2 bases, the J end lost 7 bases, and 15 bases lay between the germline ends. Per germline, CDR1 KGHSH and CDR2 LQKENI. In the original workflow: Researchers report that nucleated cell counts were estimated from reference gene primer amplification. Assay: immunoSEQ multiplex PCR; the TCRdb copy retains only in-frame clones and omits some. Clonal size and the V and J genes are those of that table, whereas D and trimming came from the DNA. The sample has about 86,000 clones, around four fifths seen once. The sequencing sample was made of peripheral blood. This rearrangement joins TRBV18 to TRBJ1-5; D perhaps matches TRBD1 (6 bases). The receptor comes from a man aged 45-65 years with acute or convalescent COVID-19. CDR3 sequence: CASSPVSTGAQPQHF. The CDR3 nucleotides read TGTGCCAGCTCACCAGTATCGACAGGCGCGCAGCCCCAGCATTTT.